Below, one TCR beta chain is given with its context. Antigen specificity is unknown. The data were taken from a study of Ad26.COV2.S vaccination and SARS-CoV-2 variants. Study-wide context: Ad26.COV2.S was injected intramuscularly once or twice, 56 days apart. Findings of the study overall: Vaccinees showed greater spike-specific TCR breadth than placebo recipients. The TCR breadth and depth analyses may have produced an underestimate of total T cell responses. Substantial post-vaccination breadth of spike-specific CD8+ and CD4+ T cell responses was reported.

Assay: immunoSEQ multiplex PCR; the TCRdb copy retains only in-frame clones and omits some. The sample consists of some 340,000 clones, 85% to 90% of them appearing once. The treatment here: over 15 received Ad26.COV2.S at low or high dose, single or two shots; several received placebo; per-sample allocation not given. Following the first vaccine or placebo injection, samples were taken on day 63. Here the sequenced sample was peripheral blood, taken in a trial of Ad26.COV2.S vaccine versus placebo. The sequence came from a person between 18 and 65 years old who received the Ad26.COV2.S COVID-19 vaccine or a placebo.

The CDR3 sequence is CASNPAPYEQYF. The CDR3 DNA sequence: TGTGCCAGCAACCCAGCCCCCTACGAGCAGTACTTC. The chain has TRBV2 and TRBJ2-7; D unresolved. Germline loops: CDR1 SNHLY, CDR2 FYNNEI. V shed 7 bases and J shed 2 bases, with 9 bases lying between them. This CDR3 spans 12 amino acids.